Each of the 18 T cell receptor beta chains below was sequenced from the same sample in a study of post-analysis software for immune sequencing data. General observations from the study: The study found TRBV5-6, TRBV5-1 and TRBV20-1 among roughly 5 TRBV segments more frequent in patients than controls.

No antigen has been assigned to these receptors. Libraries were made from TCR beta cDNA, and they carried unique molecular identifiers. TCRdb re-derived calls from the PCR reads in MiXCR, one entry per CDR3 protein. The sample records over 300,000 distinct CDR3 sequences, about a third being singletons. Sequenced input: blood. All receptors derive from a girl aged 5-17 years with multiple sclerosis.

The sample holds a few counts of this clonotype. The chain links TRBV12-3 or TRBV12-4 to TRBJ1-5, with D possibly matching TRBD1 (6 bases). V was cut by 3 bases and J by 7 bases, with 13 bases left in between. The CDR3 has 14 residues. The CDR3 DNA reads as TGTGCCAGCAGTTTCGGTCAGGGGATCCAGCCCCAGCATTTT. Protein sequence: CASSFGQGIQPQHF.

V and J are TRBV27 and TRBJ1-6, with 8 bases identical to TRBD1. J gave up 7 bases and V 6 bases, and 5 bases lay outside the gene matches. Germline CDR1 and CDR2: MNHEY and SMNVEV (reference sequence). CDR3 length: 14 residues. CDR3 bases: TGTGCCAGCAGGGCCGACAGGGGAAATTCACCCCTCCACTTT. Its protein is CASRADRGNSPLHF.

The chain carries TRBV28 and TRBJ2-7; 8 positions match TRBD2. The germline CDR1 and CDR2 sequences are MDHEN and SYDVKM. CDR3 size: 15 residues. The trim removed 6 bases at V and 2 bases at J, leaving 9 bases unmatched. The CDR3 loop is CASRGVSGAPYEQYF. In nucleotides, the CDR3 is TGTGCCAGCAGGGGGGTTAGCGGGGCTCCCTACGAGCAGTACTTC.

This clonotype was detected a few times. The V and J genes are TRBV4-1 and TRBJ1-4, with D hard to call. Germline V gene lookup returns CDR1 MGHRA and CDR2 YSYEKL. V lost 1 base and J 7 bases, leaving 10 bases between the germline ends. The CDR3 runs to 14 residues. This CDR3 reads CASSQVAVIEKLFF. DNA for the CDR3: TGCGCCAGCAGCCAAGTGGCAGTGATTGAAAAACTGTTTTTT.

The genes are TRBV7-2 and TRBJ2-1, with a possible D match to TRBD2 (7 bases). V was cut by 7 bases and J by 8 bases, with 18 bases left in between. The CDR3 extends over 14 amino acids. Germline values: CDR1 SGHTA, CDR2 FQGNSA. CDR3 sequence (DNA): TGTGCCAGCACCCAATGGGGGGGCCGTCATGAGCAGTTCTTC. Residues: CASTQWGGRHEQFF.

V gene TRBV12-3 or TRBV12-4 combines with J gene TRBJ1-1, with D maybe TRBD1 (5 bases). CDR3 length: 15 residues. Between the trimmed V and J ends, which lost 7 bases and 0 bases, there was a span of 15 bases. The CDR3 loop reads CASISQRGVNTEAFF. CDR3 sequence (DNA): TGTGCCAGCATTTCCCAACGGGGGGTGAACACTGAAGCTTTCTTT.

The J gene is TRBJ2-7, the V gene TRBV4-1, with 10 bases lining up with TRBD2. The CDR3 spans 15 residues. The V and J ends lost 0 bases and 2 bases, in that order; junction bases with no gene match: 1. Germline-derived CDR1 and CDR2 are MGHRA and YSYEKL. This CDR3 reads CASSQELAGTYEQYF. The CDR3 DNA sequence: TGCGCCAGCAGCCAAGAACTAGCGGGGACCTACGAGCAGTACTTC.

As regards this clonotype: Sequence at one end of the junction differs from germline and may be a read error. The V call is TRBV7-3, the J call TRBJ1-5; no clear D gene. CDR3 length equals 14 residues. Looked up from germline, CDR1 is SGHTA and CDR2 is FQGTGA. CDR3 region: CASRRVHSIQPQHF. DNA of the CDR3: TGTGCCAGCAGACGAGTCCATAGCATTCAGCCCCAGCATTTT.

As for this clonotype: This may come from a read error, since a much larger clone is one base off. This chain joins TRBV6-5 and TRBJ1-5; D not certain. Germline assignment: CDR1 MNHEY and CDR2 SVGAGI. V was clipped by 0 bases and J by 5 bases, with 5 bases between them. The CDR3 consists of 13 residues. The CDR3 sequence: CASSYSKDQPQHF. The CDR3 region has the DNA TGTGCCAGCAGTTACTCGAAAGATCAGCCCCAGCATTTT.

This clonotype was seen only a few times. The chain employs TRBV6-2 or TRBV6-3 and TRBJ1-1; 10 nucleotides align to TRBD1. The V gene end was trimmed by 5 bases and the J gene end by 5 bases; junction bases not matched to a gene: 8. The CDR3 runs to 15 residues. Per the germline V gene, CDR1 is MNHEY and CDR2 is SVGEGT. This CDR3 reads CASSAPGQGLTEAFF. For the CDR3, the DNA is TGTGCCAGCAGTGCCCCGGGACAGGGGTTGACTGAAGCTTTCTTT.

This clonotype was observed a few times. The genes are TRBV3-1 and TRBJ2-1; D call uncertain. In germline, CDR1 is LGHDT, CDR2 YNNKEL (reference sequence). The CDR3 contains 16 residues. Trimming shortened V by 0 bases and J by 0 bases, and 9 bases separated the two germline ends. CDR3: CASSQDKGPSYNEQFF. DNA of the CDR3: TGTGCCAGCAGCCAAGATAAAGGTCCCTCCTACAATGAGCAGTTCTTC.

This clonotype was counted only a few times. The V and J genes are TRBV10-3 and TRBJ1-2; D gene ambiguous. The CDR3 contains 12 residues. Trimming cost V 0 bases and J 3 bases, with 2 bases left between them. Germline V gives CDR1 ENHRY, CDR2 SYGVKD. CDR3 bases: TGTGCCATCAGTGAGTCATACTATGGCTACACCTTC. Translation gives CAISESYYGYTF.

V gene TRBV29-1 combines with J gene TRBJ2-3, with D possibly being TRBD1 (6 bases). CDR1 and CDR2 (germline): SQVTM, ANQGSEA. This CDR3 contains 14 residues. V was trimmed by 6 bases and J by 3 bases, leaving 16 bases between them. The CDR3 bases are TGCAGCGTCGTGGGACACCTTCGGACAGATACGCAGTATTTT. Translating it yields CSVVGHLRTDTQYF.

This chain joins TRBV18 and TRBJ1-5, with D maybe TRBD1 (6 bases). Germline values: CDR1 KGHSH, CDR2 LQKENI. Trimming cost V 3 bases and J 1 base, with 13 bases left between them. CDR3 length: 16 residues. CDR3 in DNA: TGTGCCAGCTCACCTCCTCAGGGGCGCAGCAATCAGCCCCAGCATTTT. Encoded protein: CASSPPQGRSNQPQHF.

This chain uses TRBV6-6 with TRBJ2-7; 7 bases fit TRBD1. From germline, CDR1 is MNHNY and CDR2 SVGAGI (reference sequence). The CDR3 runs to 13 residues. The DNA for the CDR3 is TGTGCTGGTGGAGACAGGGACTCCTACGAGCAGTACTTC. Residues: CAGGDRDSYEQYF.

The CDR3 here is CASSAGTGGVYGYTF. In DNA form, the CDR3 reads TGTGCCAGCAGCGCTGGGACAGGGGGCGTCTATGGCTACACCTTC. The V and J genes are TRBV9 and TRBJ1-2; 12 bases fit TRBD1. CDR1 and CDR2 from the germline V gene are SGDLS and YYNGEE. With 3 bases clipped from V and 4 bases from J, the junction kept 4 bases outside the gene matches. The CDR3 spans 15 residues.

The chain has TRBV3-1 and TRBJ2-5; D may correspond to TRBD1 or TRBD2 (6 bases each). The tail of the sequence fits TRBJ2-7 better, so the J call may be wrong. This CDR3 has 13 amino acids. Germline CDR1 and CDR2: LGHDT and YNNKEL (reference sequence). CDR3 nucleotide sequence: TGTGCCAGCAGCCAAAGCAGGGGAGGCGAGCAGTACTTC. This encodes CASSQSRGGEQYF.

The CDR3 DNA reads as TGTGCCAGCAGTTTAGGGATGTCGACAGTTGCTATGGAAGAGACCCAGTACTTC. This sequence encodes CASSLGMSTVAMEETQYF. V gene TRBV28 combines with J gene TRBJ2-5; D might be TRBD1 (5 bases). The V gene lost 2 bases and the J gene lost 3 bases, with 22 bases spanning the gap. Germline CDR1 and CDR2: MDHEN and SYDVKM. CDR3 size: 18 residues.